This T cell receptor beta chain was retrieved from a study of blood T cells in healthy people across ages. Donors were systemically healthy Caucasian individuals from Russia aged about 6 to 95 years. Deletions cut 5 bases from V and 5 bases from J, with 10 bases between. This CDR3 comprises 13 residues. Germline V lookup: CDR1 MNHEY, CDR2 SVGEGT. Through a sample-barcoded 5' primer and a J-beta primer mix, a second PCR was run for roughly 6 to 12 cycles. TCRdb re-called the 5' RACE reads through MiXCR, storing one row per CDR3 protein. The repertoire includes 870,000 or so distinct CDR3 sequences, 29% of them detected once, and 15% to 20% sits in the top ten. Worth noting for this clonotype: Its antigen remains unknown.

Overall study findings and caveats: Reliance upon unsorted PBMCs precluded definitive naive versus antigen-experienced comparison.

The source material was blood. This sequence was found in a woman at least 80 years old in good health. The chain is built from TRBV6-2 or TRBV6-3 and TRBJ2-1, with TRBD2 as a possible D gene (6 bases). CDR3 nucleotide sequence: TGTGCCAGCAGTCGAAGGAGGGACAATGAGCAGTTCTTC. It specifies CASSRRRDNEQFF.